These 14 T cell receptor beta chains originate from one sample sequenced in a study of cytomegalovirus exposure and HLA in healthy donors. Generated by immunoSEQ multiplex PCR, the TCRdb table keeps only in-frame clones and is missing some. The sample includes over 200,000 clones, about 86% of them seen just once. The source material was PBMCs. All receptors come from a woman aged 18-35 years in good health and CMV-seronegative.

The chain employs TRBV5-6 and TRBJ2-3; 10 nucleotides agree with TRBD2. Germline V gene data show CDR1 as SGHDT and CDR2 as YYEEEE. The CDR3 spans 18 residues. Germline trimming cut 3 bases from V and 0 bases from J; bases unmatched to any gene: 10. CDR3 protein: CASSSAGTSETSTDTQYF. The CDR3 DNA follows: TGTGCCAGCAGCTCAGCCGGGACTAGCGAGACGAGCACAGATACGCAGTATTTT.

The chain has TRBV7-9 and TRBJ2-7; 9 bases align to TRBD1. The CDR3 covers 17 residues. V shed 5 bases, J shed 4 bases, and the junction held 15 bases outside the gene matches. Germline V gene lookup returns CDR1 SEHNR and CDR2 FQNEAQ (reference sequence). In DNA, the CDR3 is TGTGCCAGCAGCAAACCCAGGCCCGGGACAGGGAAGTACGAGCAGTACTTC. It codes for CASSKPRPGTGKYEQYF.

The V gene is TRBV10-3, the J gene TRBJ2-7, with D uncertain. CDR3 length: 12 amino acids. Germline V gene lookup returns CDR1 ENHRY and CDR2 SYGVKD. Trimming shortened V by 3 bases and J by 7 bases, and 10 bases separated the two germline ends. For the CDR3, the DNA is TGTGCCATCAGTGACGGCCTCGGGGAGCAGTACTTC. It is translated as CAISDGLGEQYF.

The rearrangement joins TRBV28 to TRBJ2-7; 8 nucleotides agree with TRBD1. With V trimmed by 4 bases and J by 5 bases, 10 bases remained unmatched. The CDR3 is made up of 15 amino acids. CDR1 and CDR2 from the germline V gene are MDHEN and SYDVKM. The CDR3 loop reads CASSSDRLDRDEQYF. The CDR3 DNA reads TGTGCCAGCAGTTCCGACAGATTGGACAGGGACGAGCAGTACTTC.

The chain carries TRBV7-9 and TRBJ1-1, with 8 bases fitting TRBD1. The germline V gene has CDR1 SEHNR and CDR2 FQNEAQ (reference sequence). V shed 3 bases and J 4 bases; nucleotides not matched to a gene: 4. CDR3 length equals 14 residues. CDR3 in DNA: TGTGCCAGCAGCTTCACAGGGGGAGCCACTGAAGCTTTCTTT. It translates to CASSFTGGATEAFF.

A single count supports this clone. The J gene is TRBJ2-7, the V gene TRBV28; D unclear. V lost 3 bases to trimming and J lost 2 bases, with 8 bases between them. The CDR3 spans 13 residues. The germline CDR1 and CDR2 sequences are MDHEN and SYDVKM. The chain's CDR3 is CASSFGQAYEQYF. DNA for the CDR3: TGTGCCAGCAGTTTTGGGCAAGCCTACGAGCAGTACTTC.

The chain recombines TRBV25-1 with TRBJ1-4; 8 bases fit TRBD1. The CDR3 spans 14 residues. The V and J ends lost 4 bases and 8 bases, in that order; junction bases with no gene match: 6. Looked up from germline, CDR1 is MGHDK and CDR2 is SYGVNS. The CDR3, as DNA: TGTGCCAGCAGTGTAGACAGGGGTGGAGAAAAACTGTTTTTT. It specifies CASSVDRGGEKLFF.

J is TRBJ1-2 and V is TRBV6-1; D not certain. There are 12 residues in the CDR3. Germline V gene data show CDR1 as MNHNS and CDR2 as SASEGT. Trimming pared 6 bases from V and 2 bases from J, leaving 7 bases between. The chain's CDR3 is CASSQNNYGYTF. The CDR3 nucleotides read TGTGCCAGCAGCCAGAACAACTATGGCTACACCTTC.

This chain joins TRBV28 and TRBJ2-5, with 14 bases that match TRBD2. J lost 5 bases, V lost 4 bases, and 3 bases had no gene match. This CDR3 comprises 15 residues. Per germline, CDR1 MDHEN and CDR2 SYDVKM. CDR3 in amino acids: CASSSRTSGGETQYF. The CDR3 DNA reads as TGTGCCAGCAGTTCTAGGACTAGCGGGGGGGAGACCCAGTACTTC.

This chain joins TRBV5-1 and TRBJ1-1, with 12 bases that match TRBD1. The junction had 3 bases not matched to a gene; V was cut back by 2 bases and J by 1 base. The germline gives CDR1 SGHRS, CDR2 YFSETQ. The length of the CDR3 is 16 residues. The CDR3: CASSLQGQGANTEAFF. The CDR3 DNA reads as TGCGCCAGCAGCTTACAGGGACAGGGGGCGAACACTGAAGCTTTCTTT. The variable domain in full, completed from reference TRBV5-1 and TRBJ1-1, reads KAGVTQTPRYLIKTRGQQVTLSCSPISGHRSVSWYQQTPGQGLQFLFEYFSETQRNKGNFPGRFSGRQFSNSRSEMNVSTLELGDSALYLCASSLQGQGANTEAFFGQGTRLTVV.

This clone was counted a few times. The chain combines TRBV10-3 with TRBJ2-7; TRBD2 might be the D (5 bases). This CDR3 is 14 amino acids long. Per the germline V gene, CDR1 is ENHRY and CDR2 is SYGVKD. Trimming shortened V by 3 bases and J by 1 base, and 10 bases separated the two germline ends. In DNA, the CDR3 is TGTGCCATCAGTGATTACCGGGGTTCCTACGAGCAGTACTTC. Its protein product is CAISDYRGSYEQYF.

As to this clone: The same CDR3 is also encoded by other DNA sequences in this sample. This sequence joins TRBV18 and TRBJ1-5; D gene ambiguous. CDR1 and CDR2 (germline): KGHSH, LQKENI. V lost 0 bases to trimming and J lost 4 bases, with 7 bases between them. The CDR3 contains 14 residues. The chain's CDR3 is CASSPPGGNQPQHF. DNA for the CDR3: TGTGCCAGCTCACCACCAGGAGGAAATCAGCCCCAGCATTTT.

The J gene is TRBJ1-1, the V gene TRBV5-1; 10 bases map to TRBD1. Trimming took 3 bases from V and 4 from J; bases not matched to a gene: 9. The germline CDR1 and CDR2 sequences are SGHRS and YFSETQ. The length of the CDR3 is 16 residues. DNA for the CDR3: TGCGCCAGCAGCTCCGGGACAGGGGTTGGTGGCACTGAAGCTTTCTTT. Its translation is CASSSGTGVGGTEAFF.

The rearrangement uses TRBV18 and TRBJ2-1; TRBD2 is a possible D gene (5 bases). Germline V gives CDR1 KGHSH, CDR2 LQKENI. The CDR3 is made up of 16 amino acids. Trimming removed 0 bases from V and 3 bases from J, with 12 bases in between. CDR3 loop: CASSPPRSGVYNEQFF. The CDR3, as DNA: TGTGCCAGCTCACCACCGCGGAGCGGTGTCTACAATGAGCAGTTCTTC.